One and the same sample provided the 19 T cell receptor beta chains below, sequenced in a study of T cells in Graves' hyperthyroidism and ophthalmopathy. There were TCR beta CDR3 regions amplified from RNA transcripts. Researchers ran a first-round RT-PCR on the TCR CDR3 using the HTBI primer set. In TCRdb, the multiplex PCR reads were re-called with MiXCR into one record per CDR3 protein. Of a few hundred thousand distinct CDR3 sequences listed, more than 14% are singletons. The sample was blood. These TCRs come from a woman aged 40 to 50 with Graves' hyperthyroidism that later progressed to Graves' ophthalmopathy.

This clonotype showed up many times. V usage is TRBV6-1 and J usage is TRBJ2-2; D unresolved. V was cut by 7 bases and J by 2 bases, with 2 bases left in between. Looked up from germline, CDR1 is MNHNS and CDR2 is SASEGT. The CDR3 is 11 residues long. Here the CDR3 reads CASKNTGELFF. CDR3 bases: TGTGCCAGCAAAAACACCGGGGAGCTGTTTTTT.

At least ten counts were recorded for this clonotype. The chain uses TRBV7-9 and TRBJ2-1; 9 bases are a match to TRBD2. CDR3 length: 18 residues. The V segment lost 3 bases and the J segment 7 bases; nucleotides outside the gene matches: 16. CDR1 is SEHNR and CDR2 is FQNEAQ in the germline V gene (reference sequence). The CDR3 region has the DNA TGTGCCAGCAGCTTTGTCGCTAGCGGGAAGTTGTTGTGGAATGAGCAGTTCTTC. The encoded protein is CASSFVASGKLLWNEQFF.

This clonotype was counted ten times or more. The chain recombines TRBV6-2 or TRBV6-3 with TRBJ2-3; 8 bases are a match to TRBD2. CDR3 length: 16 amino acids. The V gene's germline CDR1 is MNHEY and CDR2 SVGEGT. J gave up 4 bases and V 4 bases, and 10 bases lay outside the gene matches. CDR3 loop: CASSFQAGVGADTQYF. As DNA, the CDR3 is TGTGCCAGCAGTTTCCAAGCGGGAGTAGGAGCAGATACGCAGTATTTT.

This clonotype was seen ten or more times. The chain has TRBV28 and TRBJ1-5; tentative D call: TRBD1 (5 bases). The germline V gene encodes CDR1 MDHEN and CDR2 SYDVKM. This CDR3 region has 16 residues. V shed 7 bases and J shed 0 bases, with 16 bases lying between them. In nucleotides, the CDR3 is TGTGCCAGCACCTTCCTGGACACCGATAGCAATCAGCCCCAGCATTTT. This translates into CASTFLDTDSNQPQHF.

This clonotype was seen ten or more times. The rearrangement uses TRBV6-1 and TRBJ2-7; 7 nucleotides match TRBD1. The germline gives CDR1 MNHNS, CDR2 SASEGT. This CDR3 contains 13 residues. J lost 2 bases, V lost 7 bases, and 5 bases had no gene match. CDR3 sequence: CASTRQGTYEQYF. Here the CDR3 DNA reads TGTGCCAGCACTCGACAGGGTACCTACGAGCAGTACTTC.

This clonotype was counted ten times or more. The chain joins TRBV6-1 to TRBJ2-5; TRBD2 matches 8 bases. V trimming: 3 bases; J trimming: 1 base; junction bases outside the gene matches: 4. The length of the CDR3 is 15 residues. Germline CDR1 is MNHNS and CDR2 is SASEGT. The CDR3 DNA sequence: TGTGCCAGCAGTGAGTCTAGCGGGTCCCAAGAGACCCAGTACTTC. Its protein is CASSESSGSQETQYF.

This clonotype was observed a few times. Given a much more abundant clone one base away, this may be a read error. The DNA for the CDR3 is TGTGCCAGCAGCCTCATGGGGGGAGGGAACACAGATACGCAGTATTTT. This sequence encodes CASSLMGGGNTDTQYF. V and J are TRBV7-2 and TRBJ2-3; the match to TRBD2 covers 7 bases. The CDR3 runs to 16 residues. Trimming at V came to 5 bases and at J to 2 bases, leaving 10 bases not matched to a gene. Germline V gives CDR1 SGHTA, CDR2 FQGNSA.

This clonotype came up many times. The rearrangement joins TRBV7-8 to TRBJ2-5; D possibly matches TRBD1 or TRBD2 (6 bases each). The V end was cut by 6 bases, the J end by 0 bases, with 17 bases between. The CDR3 length is 16 residues. The germline V gene has CDR1 SGHVS and CDR2 FQNEAQ. The CDR3 nucleotides are TGTGCCAGCAGATACGCCCGGGGGCCGTACCAAGAGACCCAGTACTTC. This translates into CASRYARGPYQETQYF.

This clonotype was seen more than once but under ten times. The CDR3 reads CASSQSVDEQFF. CDR3 DNA: TGCGCCAGCAGCCAAAGCGTGGATGAGCAGTTCTTC. This chain uses TRBV4-1 with TRBJ2-1; D is uncertain. This CDR3 region has 12 residues. Germline values: CDR1 MGHRA, CDR2 YSYEKL. The V end was cut by 2 bases, the J end by 8 bases, with 7 bases between.

This clonotype was seen at least ten times. The rearrangement uses TRBV10-3 and TRBJ2-7; no clear D. The CDR3 covers 14 residues. Germline loops: CDR1 ENHRY, CDR2 SYGVKD. Trimming left V 2 bases short and J 2 bases short, with 10 bases between. The CDR3 coding sequence is TGTGCCATCAGTGAGAACAGCGCAACCTACGAGCAGTACTTC. Translation: CAISENSATYEQYF.

The sample holds many counts of this clonotype. The chain is built from TRBV6-1 and TRBJ1-3; TRBD1 is a possible D gene (5 bases). The CDR3 runs 19 residues. The germline V and J ends were trimmed by 7 bases and 2 bases, with 27 bases remaining between them. Germline-derived CDR1 and CDR2 are MNHNS and SASEGT. The CDR3: CASIISGPGSLSPGNTIYF. The CDR3 DNA reads as TGTGCCAGCATCATTTCGGGGCCAGGGTCCCTCTCCCCTGGAAACACCATATATTTT.

This clonotype was seen repeatedly, ten times or more. The chain links TRBV12-3 or TRBV12-4 to TRBJ2-7; possibly TRBD2 for D (6 bases). Between the trimmed V and J ends, which lost 6 bases and 4 bases, there was a span of 22 bases. The CDR3 loop spans 16 amino acids. In DNA form, the CDR3 reads TGTGCCAGCAGATCACCCCTCGGGACTCTAGGTTACGAGCAGTACTTC. Residues: CASRSPLGTLGYEQYF.

This clonotype was detected only a few times. This rearrangement joins TRBV20-1 to TRBJ2-2; D gene ambiguous. Trimming left V 6 bases short and J 0 bases short, with 14 bases between. CDR3 length equals 15 residues. CDR1 is DFQATT and CDR2 is SNEGSKA in the germline V gene (reference sequence). In nucleotides, the CDR3 is TGCAGTGCAATGCTCGTGGCAGCGAACACCGGGGAGCTGTTTTTT. Its protein is CSAMLVAANTGELFF.

This clonotype came up a few times. This sequence may be a read error, since a much larger clone differs from it by one base. V gene TRBV4-2 combines with J gene TRBJ2-3; TRBD2 might be the D (5 bases). This CDR3 has 15 residues. Per the germline V gene, CDR1 is LGHNA and CDR2 is YNFKEQ. CDR3 sequence reads: CANSQGSGDTDTQYF. The CDR3 bases are TGTGCCAACAGCCAAGGTTCCGGGGACACAGATACGCAGTATTTT.

As for this clonotype: Since a much larger clone is just one base distant, this may be a read error. This chain joins TRBV5-1 and TRBJ2-7; the D is unclear. The V end lost 2 bases, the J end lost 5 bases, and 14 bases lay between the germline ends. CDR3 length equals 14 residues. Germline CDR1 SGHRS, CDR2 YFSETQ. The DNA for the CDR3 is TGCGCCAGCAGCTTCGGCGAGAGGTTCGACGAGCAGTACTTC. Protein product: CASSFGERFDEQYF.

This clonotype was found many times. The V call is TRBV5-5, the J call TRBJ1-4; 9 bases align to TRBD1. From germline, CDR1 is SGHKS and CDR2 YYEKEE (reference sequence). The CDR3 extends over 14 amino acids. The J segment lost 7 bases and the V segment lost 2 bases, leaving 3 bases of the junction unmatched. This chain's CDR3 is CASSFTGGSEKLFF. The DNA for the CDR3 is TGTGCCAGCAGCTTTACAGGGGGCAGTGAAAAACTGTTTTTT.

Ten or more counts support this clonotype. This chain links TRBV14 with TRBJ1-1, with D perhaps TRBD1 (6 bases). V lost 2 bases to trimming and J lost 4 bases, with 17 bases between them. This CDR3 is 16 amino acids long. Germline CDR1 SGHDN, CDR2 FVKESK. In DNA, the CDR3 is TGTGCCAGCAGCCAAACAATCAGGGGATGGATCACTGAAGCTTTCTTT. The encoded protein is CASSQTIRGWITEAFF.

The chain joins TRBV10-2 to TRBJ2-1; 11 bases are shared with TRBD2. CDR1 is WSHSY and CDR2 is SAAADI in the germline V gene. The CDR3 runs to 17 residues. Trimming removed 3 bases from V and 0 bases from J; junction bases left unmatched: 4. CDR3 nucleotide sequence: TGCGCCAGCAGTGATAGGACTAGCGGGTACTCCTACAATGAGCAGTTCTTC. Translation gives CASSDRTSGYSYNEQFF.

In this sample, this clonotype turned up many times. This chain joins TRBV11-2 and TRBJ2-7; a weak D match, TRBD2 (5 bases). The CDR3 has 16 amino acids. The V end was cut by 0 bases, the J end by 1 base, with 13 bases between. Germline assignment: CDR1 SGHAT and CDR2 FQNNGV. The CDR3 DNA is TGTGCCAGCAGCTTAGATTTAAGGACTGCATCCTACGAGCAGTACTTC. As protein: CASSLDLRTASYEQYF.